This T cell receptor (beta chain) derives from a study of blood T cell repertoires in COVID-19. CDR3 length: 14 residues. V gave up 6 bases and J gave up 7 bases, with 16 bases separating them. Per germline, CDR1 SGHTA and CDR2 FQGTGA. Per the original data handling: Estimation of nucleated cell counts relied on the amplification of reference gene primers. Method: immunoSEQ multiplex PCR; TCRdb's copy keeps in-frame clones and lacks some. That table furnishes V, J and clone size, whereas the DNA furnished D and trimming. The sample lists approximately 220,000 clones; around 84% were seen once. This chain connects TRBV7-3 to TRBJ2-1; D may be TRBD1 (6 bases). Sequencing used peripheral blood. The sequence was collected from a woman in her sixties who had recovered from COVID-19. The CDR3 nucleotides read TGTGCCAGCAGTCAACAGGGCCGCCGGAATGAGCAGTTCTTC. Its protein is CASSQQGRRNEQFF.